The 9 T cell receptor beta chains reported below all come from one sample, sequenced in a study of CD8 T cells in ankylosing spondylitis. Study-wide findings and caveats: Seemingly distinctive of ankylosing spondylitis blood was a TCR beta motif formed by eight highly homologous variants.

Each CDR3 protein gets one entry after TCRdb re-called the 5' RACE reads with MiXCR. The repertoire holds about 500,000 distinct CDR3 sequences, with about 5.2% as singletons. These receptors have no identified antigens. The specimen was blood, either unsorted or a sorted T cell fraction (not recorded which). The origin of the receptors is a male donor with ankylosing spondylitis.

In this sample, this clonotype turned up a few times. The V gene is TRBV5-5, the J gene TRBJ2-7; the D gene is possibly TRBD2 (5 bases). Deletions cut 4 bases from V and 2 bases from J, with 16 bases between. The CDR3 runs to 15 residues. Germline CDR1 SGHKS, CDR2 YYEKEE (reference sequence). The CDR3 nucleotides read TGTGCCAGCAGCCGTATCTCACTAGTGGCCTACGAGCAGTACTTC. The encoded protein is CASSRISLVAYEQYF.

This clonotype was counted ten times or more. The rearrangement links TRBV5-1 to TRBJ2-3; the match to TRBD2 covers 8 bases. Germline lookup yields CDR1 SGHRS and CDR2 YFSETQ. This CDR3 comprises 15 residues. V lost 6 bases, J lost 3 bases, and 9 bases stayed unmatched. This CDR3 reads CASTTGAGVTDTQYF. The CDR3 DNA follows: TGCGCCAGCACCACGGGAGCGGGAGTTACAGATACGCAGTATTTT.

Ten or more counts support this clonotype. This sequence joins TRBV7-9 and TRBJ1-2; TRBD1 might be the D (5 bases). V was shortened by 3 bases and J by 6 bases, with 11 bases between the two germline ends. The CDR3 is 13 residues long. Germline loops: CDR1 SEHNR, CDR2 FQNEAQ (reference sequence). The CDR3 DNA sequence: TGTGCCAGCAGCTTCCGCAGGGATGATGGCTACACCTTC. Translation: CASSFRRDDGYTF.

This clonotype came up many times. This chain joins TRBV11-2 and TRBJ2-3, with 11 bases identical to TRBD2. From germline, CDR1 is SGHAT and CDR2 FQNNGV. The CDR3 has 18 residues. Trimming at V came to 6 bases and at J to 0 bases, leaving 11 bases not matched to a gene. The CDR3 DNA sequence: TGTGCCAGCAGTCTTACTATTGCTAGCGGGGGGAGCACAGATACGCAGTATTTT. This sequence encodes CASSLTIASGGSTDTQYF.

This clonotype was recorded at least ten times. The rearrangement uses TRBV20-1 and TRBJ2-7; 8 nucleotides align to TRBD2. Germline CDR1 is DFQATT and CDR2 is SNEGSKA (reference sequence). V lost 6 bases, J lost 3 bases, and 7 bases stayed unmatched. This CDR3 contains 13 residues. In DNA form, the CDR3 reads TGCAGTGCCGGACTAGCAGGCGGCTACGAGCAGTACTTC. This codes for CSAGLAGGYEQYF.

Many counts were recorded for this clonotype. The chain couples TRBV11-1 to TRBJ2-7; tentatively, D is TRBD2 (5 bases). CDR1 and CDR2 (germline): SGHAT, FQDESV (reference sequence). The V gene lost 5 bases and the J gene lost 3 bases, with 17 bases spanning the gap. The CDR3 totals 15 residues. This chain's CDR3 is CASSPRGRMIYEQYF. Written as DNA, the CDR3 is TGTGCCAGCAGCCCGCGAGGGCGGATGATCTACGAGCAGTACTTC.

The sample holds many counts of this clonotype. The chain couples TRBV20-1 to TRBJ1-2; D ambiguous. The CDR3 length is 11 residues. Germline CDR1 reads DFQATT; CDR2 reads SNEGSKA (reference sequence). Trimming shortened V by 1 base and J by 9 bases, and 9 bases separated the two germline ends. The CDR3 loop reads CSARVPECYTF. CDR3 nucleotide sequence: TGCAGTGCTAGAGTTCCGGAATGCTACACCTTC.

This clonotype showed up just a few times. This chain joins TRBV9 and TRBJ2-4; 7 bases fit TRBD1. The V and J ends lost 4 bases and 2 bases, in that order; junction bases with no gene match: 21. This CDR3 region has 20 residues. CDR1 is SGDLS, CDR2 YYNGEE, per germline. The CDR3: CASSPPRGQVGVGTKNIQYF. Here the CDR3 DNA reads TGTGCCAGCAGCCCCCCCCGAGGACAGGTGGGGGTAGGGACCAAAAACATTCAGTACTTC.

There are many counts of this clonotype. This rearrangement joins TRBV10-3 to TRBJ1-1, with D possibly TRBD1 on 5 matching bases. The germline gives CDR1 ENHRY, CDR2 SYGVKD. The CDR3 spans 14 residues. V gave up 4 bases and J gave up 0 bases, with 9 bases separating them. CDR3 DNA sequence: TGTGCCATCAGTGGGCGGGGGATGAACACTGAAGCTTTCTTT. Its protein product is CAISGRGMNTEAFF.